This T cell receptor (beta chain) was retrieved from a study of cytomegalovirus exposure and HLA in healthy donors. Regarding the study as a whole: A later analysis found that most CMV-associated TCR beta chains appeared HLA-restricted. More clonal expansion characterized HLA-associated TCR beta chains than equally common others in a later analysis. Sequencing depth roughly uniform across donors was assumed in presence/absence analyses. What TCR beta sequences reportedly achieved was accurate prediction of HLA-A and HLA-B alleles in most subjects.

To note about this clone: The antigen is undetermined. The sample contains more than one DNA sequence encoding this CDR3.

The primer mix had 60 Vbeta and 13 Jbeta primers. Only in-frame clones appear in the TCRdb table, and some are missing; sequencing was by immunoSEQ multiplex PCR. The sample consists of about 130,000 clones, just under 85% of them appearing once. This receptor was obtained from a boy younger than 10 in good health and CMV-seronegative. The sequenced material came from PBMCs.

This CDR3 is CASSLEGDSNQPQHF. CDR3 bases: TGTGCCAGCAGCCTGGAAGGGGATAGCAATCAGCCCCAGCATTTT. V gene TRBV5-5 combines with J gene TRBJ1-5; D is possibly TRBD1 (5 bases). Trimming cost V 4 bases and J 0 bases, with 11 bases left between them. This CDR3 region has 15 residues. The germline gives CDR1 SGHKS, CDR2 YYEKEE (reference sequence).